This T cell receptor (beta chain) was found in a study of cytomegalovirus exposure and HLA in healthy donors. Overall study findings and caveats: CMV serostatus stood as the only immune exposure information on hand. Judged likely to be a sequencing artifact was a cluster of highly shared sequence variants. Roughly uniform depth of sequencing across donors was assumed in presence/absence analyses.

Primers: 60 Vbeta forward and 13 Jbeta reverse. Clones were read by immunoSEQ multiplex PCR, and TCRdb kept only the in-frame ones, dropping some. The sample shows fewer than 250,000 clones, over 65% of them seen only once. Note on this clone: Its antigen is currently unknown.

The V gene lost 2 bases and the J gene lost 3 bases, with 17 bases spanning the gap. CDR1 is SGHRS, CDR2 YFSETQ, per germline. The CDR3 extends over 16 amino acids. V gene TRBV5-1 combines with J gene TRBJ1-2; D possibly corresponds to TRBD1 (5 bases). This TCR was sampled from a human donor in good health. Sequenced: PBMCs. CDR3 sequence: CASSFGSQGTDYGYTF. The CDR3 DNA sequence: TGCGCCAGCAGCTTTGGCTCCCAGGGCACGGACTATGGCTACACCTTC.